These 28 T cell receptor beta chains share one sample of origin, sequenced in a study of Tregs in tolerant kidney transplant recipients. Measured with immunoSEQ multiplex PCR; TCRdb has only the in-frame clones, and not every one. The table records under 85,000 clones, 85% to 90% of them present only once. The source was CD4+ T cells from blood, collected before the transplant. The source of these receptors is a human donor who received a combined kidney and bone marrow transplant.

This clone was counted a single time. The V call is TRBV18, the J call TRBJ2-1, with TRBD2 identical over 11 bases. The V segment lost 0 bases and the J segment 0 bases; nucleotides outside the gene matches: 4. The CDR3 runs 18 residues. Germline CDR1 reads KGHSH; CDR2 reads LQKENI. CDR3 residues: CASSPPLGTSGSYNEQFF. The DNA for the CDR3 is TGTGCCAGCTCACCACCCCTCGGGACTAGCGGCTCCTACAATGAGCAGTTCTTC.

The chain uses TRBV28 and TRBJ2-3; D remains ambiguous. Trimming stripped 2 bases from V and 1 base from J, with 10 bases between. There are 15 residues in the CDR3. Looked up from germline, CDR1 is MDHEN and CDR2 is SYDVKM. CDR3 sequence reads: CASSLPVGGTDTQYF. The CDR3 nucleotides read TGTGCCAGCAGTTTACCCGTCGGAGGCACAGATACGCAGTATTTT.

The rearrangement joins TRBV4-1 to TRBJ2-1; TRBD2 aligns across 8 bases. Losses at the gene ends were 4 bases for V and 2 bases for J; bases not matched to a gene: 4. Germline V lookup: CDR1 MGHRA, CDR2 YSYEKL. This CDR3 is 15 amino acids long. In DNA form, the CDR3 reads TGCGCCAGCAGCCGTACTAGCGGAGCCTACAATGAGCAGTTCTTC. Amino acid sequence: CASSRTSGAYNEQFF.

The chain couples TRBV2 to TRBJ1-3; D is uncertain. In germline, CDR1 is SNHLY, CDR2 FYNNEI. Trimming removed 2 bases from V and 0 bases from J, with 5 bases in between. CDR3 length: 14 residues. The chain's CDR3 is CASSERVSGNTIYF. Written as DNA, the CDR3 is TGTGCCAGCAGTGAACGAGTCTCTGGAAACACCATATATTTT.

The CDR3 protein is CASSKSRDGTQYF. CDR3 nucleotides: TGTGCCAGCAGTAAGTCCAGGGATGGGACCCAGTACTTC. The rearrangement joins TRBV7-2 to TRBJ2-5; a weak D match, TRBD1 (5 bases). V lost 6 bases, J lost 7 bases, and 15 bases lay in between. Looked up from germline, CDR1 is SGHTA and CDR2 is FQGNSA. The CDR3 spans 13 residues.

The chain couples TRBV2 to TRBJ1-1; possibly TRBD1 for D (5 bases). CDR1 is SNHLY, CDR2 FYNNEI, per germline. Trimming took 3 bases from V and 5 from J, leaving 10 bases between them. CDR3 length equals 13 residues. Here the CDR3 reads CASSDQGWTEAFF. CDR3 coding DNA: TGTGCCAGCAGTGATCAGGGTTGGACTGAAGCTTTCTTT.

The chain has TRBV29-1 and TRBJ2-6, with D possibly being TRBD2 (5 bases). The CDR3 runs to 14 residues. Germline CDR1 reads SQVTM; CDR2 reads ANQGSEA. V lost 4 bases and J lost 4, with 11 bases in between. CDR3 sequence (DNA): TGCAGCGTTGTGGCTAGCTACGGGGCCAACGTCCTGACTTTC. Translating gives CSVVASYGANVLTF.

J is TRBJ2-7 and V is TRBV5-6, with 7 bases fitting TRBD2. V shed 4 bases and J 3 bases; nucleotides not matched to a gene: 10. The CDR3 is made up of 15 amino acids. Germline assignment: CDR1 SGHDT and CDR2 YYEEEE. CDR3 protein: CASSPRVAGSYEQYF. The CDR3 nucleotides read TGTGCCAGCAGCCCCAGGGTAGCGGGTAGCTACGAGCAGTACTTC.

The chain links TRBV5-1 to TRBJ2-2; 7 bases align to TRBD2. Per germline, CDR1 SGHRS and CDR2 YFSETQ. V shed 4 bases, J shed 6 bases, and the junction held 15 bases outside the gene matches. The CDR3 consists of 17 residues. In DNA form, the CDR3 reads TGCGCCAGCAGCATAGGACTAGTGGGATTAGGCGCCGGGGAGCTGTTTTTT. It translates to CASSIGLVGLGAGELFF.

The gene calls are TRBV29-1 and TRBJ1-5; perhaps TRBD1 as D (5 bases). Trimming shortened V by 4 bases and J by 3 bases, and 13 bases separated the two germline ends. Germline lookup yields CDR1 SQVTM and CDR2 ANQGSEA. The CDR3 is 14 residues long. The CDR3 nucleotides read TGCAGCGTTGTTGTTGACAGAACCAATCAGCCCCAGCATTTT. This codes for CSVVVDRTNQPQHF.

This chain uses TRBV19 with TRBJ1-5; D may be TRBD1 (6 bases). This CDR3 has 15 amino acids. Between the trimmed V and J ends, which lost 5 bases and 5 bases, there was a span of 16 bases. Germline V gene sequence: CDR1 LNHDA, CDR2 SQIVND (reference sequence). The CDR3 region is CASSLDRLPHQPQHF. In DNA, the CDR3 is TGTGCCAGTAGTCTCGACAGGTTACCACATCAGCCCCAGCATTTT.

V and J are TRBV27 and TRBJ2-1; 7 positions match TRBD2. The CDR3 is 16 residues long. Per germline, CDR1 MNHEY and CDR2 SMNVEV (reference sequence). J was trimmed by 6 bases and V by 5 bases; bases with no gene match: 13. CDR3 bases: TGTGCCAGCAGTCCACTAGCGTCCCGGACTGTCAATGAGCAGTTCTTC. Protein sequence: CASSPLASRTVNEQFF.

The gene calls are TRBV6-6 and TRBJ1-4; the D gene is possibly TRBD1 (6 bases). Germline V gene data show CDR1 as MNHNY and CDR2 as SVGAGI (reference sequence). V was cut by 7 bases and J by 8 bases, with 17 bases left in between. This CDR3 spans 14 amino acids. CDR3 loop: CASTEQGLWEKLFF. The DNA of the CDR3 is TGTGCCAGCACCGAACAGGGTCTTTGGGAAAAACTGTTTTTT.

This chain connects TRBV2 to TRBJ1-1; D uncertain. The CDR3 sequence is 14 residues long. Trimming shortened V by 7 bases and J by 0 bases, and 12 bases separated the two germline ends. Looked up from germline, CDR1 is SNHLY and CDR2 is FYNNEI. The CDR3 reads CASIRFVMNTEAFF. The CDR3 DNA reads as TGTGCCAGCATTCGTTTCGTTATGAACACTGAAGCTTTCTTT.

This sequence joins TRBV28 and TRBJ1-2, with TRBD1 matching over 12 bases. Germline V gives CDR1 MDHEN, CDR2 SYDVKM. J lost 7 bases, V lost 6 bases, and 6 bases had no gene match. The CDR3 extends over 14 amino acids. In nucleotides, the CDR3 is TGTGCCAGCAGGCCGGGACAGGGGGCAGGTGGCTACACCTTC. Translated, it gives CASRPGQGAGGYTF.

The chain joins TRBV25-1 to TRBJ2-5; TRBD1 matches 8 bases. Germline CDR1 is MGHDK and CDR2 is SYGVNS. Trimming removed 3 bases from V and 5 bases from J; junction bases left unmatched: 8. There are 15 residues in the CDR3. The CDR3 region has the DNA TGTGCCAGCAGTGAGGGCCAGGGGGCACCGGAGACCCAGTACTTC. Its translation is CASSEGQGAPETQYF.

The rearrangement uses TRBV9 and TRBJ2-5; D gene ambiguous. Germline assignment: CDR1 SGDLS and CDR2 YYNGEE. Deletions cut 3 bases from V and 5 bases from J, with 11 bases between. The length of the CDR3 is 13 residues. CDR3 nucleotides: TGTGCCAGCAGCGCCCAACCCGCGGAGACCCAGTACTTC. This encodes CASSAQPAETQYF.

The chain is built from TRBV27 and TRBJ1-2, with 9 bases that match TRBD1. The CDR3 loop spans 15 amino acids. Germline V gene sequence: CDR1 MNHEY, CDR2 SMNVEV (reference sequence). J lost 8 bases, V lost 5 bases, and 12 bases had no gene match. The CDR3 DNA reads TGTGCCAGCAGTCCGCAACAGGGGGCGGTGGGCGGCTACACCTTC. Its protein product is CASSPQQGAVGGYTF.

This chain links TRBV2 with TRBJ2-2, with D possibly matching TRBD1 (5 bases). V was clipped by 6 bases and J by 8 bases, with 13 bases between them. This CDR3 region has 13 residues. Germline CDR1 SNHLY, CDR2 FYNNEI. The CDR3 sequence is CASREQGAGELFF. CDR3 nucleotide sequence: TGTGCCAGCAGGGAGCAGGGTGCTGGGGAGCTGTTTTTT.

The chain joins TRBV7-3 to TRBJ2-2; no definite D call. This CDR3 contains 14 residues. The germline gives CDR1 SGHTA, CDR2 FQGTGA. Trimming cost V 1 base and J 1 base, with 4 bases left between them. CDR3 residues: CASSLNQNTGELFF. The CDR3 coding sequence is TGTGCCAGCAGCTTAAATCAGAACACCGGGGAGCTGTTTTTT.

V gene TRBV29-1 combines with J gene TRBJ2-1; TRBD1 matches at 7 bases. The length of the CDR3 is 14 residues. CDR1 and CDR2 from the germline V gene are SQVTM and ANQGSEA. The J segment lost 6 bases and the V segment lost 3 bases, leaving 8 bases of the junction unmatched. The CDR3 coding sequence is TGCAGCGTTGATAGGCAGGGGGAAGGCAATGAGCAGTTCTTC. It specifies CSVDRQGEGNEQFF.

V gene TRBV28 combines with J gene TRBJ1-2; no reliable D call. The V gene lost 2 bases and the J gene lost 2 bases, with 6 bases spanning the gap. Germline CDR1 MDHEN, CDR2 SYDVKM. This CDR3 contains 13 residues. The CDR3 sequence is CASSLRQNYGYTF. The CDR3 coding sequence is TGTGCCAGCAGTTTACGACAAAACTATGGCTACACCTTC.

This clone was seen once. The chain is built from TRBV29-1 and TRBJ2-3; D remains ambiguous. The germline V gene has CDR1 SQVTM and CDR2 ANQGSEA. Trimming shortened V by 8 bases and J by 3 bases, and 15 bases separated the two germline ends. The CDR3 consists of 13 residues. Here the CDR3 reads CSPRVGTTDTQYF. In DNA form, the CDR3 reads TGCAGCCCCCGGGTCGGCACAACAGATACGCAGTATTTT.

This clone was recorded only once. This chain links TRBV11-2 with TRBJ2-3; D gene uncertain. CDR1 SGHAT and CDR2 FQNNGV come from the germline V gene. V dropped 1 base and J dropped 4 bases, with 12 bases sitting between them. This CDR3 comprises 15 residues. The CDR3 DNA reads as TGTGCCAGCAGCTTAGCGATTAGTAGTGCAGATACGCAGTATTTT. As protein: CASSLAISSADTQYF.

In DNA form, the CDR3 reads TGTGCCAGCAGCTTGGACAGTTGGGGTCGGGGAGATACGCAGTATTTT. Amino acid sequence: CASSLDSWGRGDTQYF. V and J are TRBV5-6 and TRBJ2-3, with D possibly TRBD2 on 5 matching bases. The length of the CDR3 is 16 residues. Deletions cut 0 bases from V and 5 bases from J, with 16 bases between. Germline lookup yields CDR1 SGHDT and CDR2 YYEEEE.

The V and J genes are TRBV7-2 and TRBJ2-5; 9 nucleotides align to TRBD1. The CDR3 covers 15 residues. Unmatched junction bases numbered 4, after V lost 1 base and J lost 4 bases. Germline lookup yields CDR1 SGHTA and CDR2 FQGNSA. CDR3 loop: CASSLGDRDLETQYF. CDR3 DNA sequence: TGTGCCAGCAGCTTAGGGGACAGGGATTTAGAGACCCAGTACTTC.

This chain joins TRBV30 and TRBJ2-7; TRBD2 agrees at 13 bases. Per germline, CDR1 GTSNPN and CDR2 SVGIG (reference sequence). V lost 0 bases to trimming and J lost 4 bases; unmatched junction nucleotides: 6. This CDR3 is built from 16 residues. The CDR3 DNA sequence: TGTGCCTGGAGTGTCTCCGGACTAGCGGGAGTGTACGAGCAGTACTTC. Amino acids: CAWSVSGLAGVYEQYF. Based on the CDR3 plus reference TRBV30 and TRBJ2-7, the full variable domain is SQTIHQWPATLVQPVGSPLSLECTVEGTSNPNLYWYRQAAGRGLQLLFYSVGIGQISSEVPQNLSASRPQDRQFILSSKKLLLSDSGFYLCAWSVSGLAGVYEQYFGPGTRLTVT.

The V call is TRBV10-3, the J call TRBJ2-6, with 9 bases aligning to TRBD1. The germline gives CDR1 ENHRY, CDR2 SYGVKD. This CDR3 contains 17 residues. V lost 6 bases, J lost 1 base, and 7 bases stayed unmatched. The chain's CDR3 is CAISPQGAGSGANVLTF. The CDR3 nucleotides read TGTGCCATCAGCCCACAGGGGGCAGGTTCTGGGGCCAACGTCCTGACTTTC.